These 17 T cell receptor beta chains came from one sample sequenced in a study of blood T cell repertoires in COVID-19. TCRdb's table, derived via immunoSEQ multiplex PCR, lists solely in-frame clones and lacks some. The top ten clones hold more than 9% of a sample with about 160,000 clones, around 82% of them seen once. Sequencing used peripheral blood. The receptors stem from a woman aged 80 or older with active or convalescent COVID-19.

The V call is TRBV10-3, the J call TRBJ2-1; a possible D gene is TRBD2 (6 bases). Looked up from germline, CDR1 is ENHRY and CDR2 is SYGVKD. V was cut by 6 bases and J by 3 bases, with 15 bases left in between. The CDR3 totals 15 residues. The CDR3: CAIRPGGPFYNEQFF. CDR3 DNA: TGTGCCATCAGGCCCGGGGGTCCTTTCTACAATGAGCAGTTCTTC.

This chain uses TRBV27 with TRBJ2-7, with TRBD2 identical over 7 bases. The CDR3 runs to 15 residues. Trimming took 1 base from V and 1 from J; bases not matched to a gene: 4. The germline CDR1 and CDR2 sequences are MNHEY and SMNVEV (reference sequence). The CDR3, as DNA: TGTGCCAGCAGTTTATTGGCGGGAGCGTCCTACGAGCAGTACTTC. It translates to CASSLLAGASYEQYF.

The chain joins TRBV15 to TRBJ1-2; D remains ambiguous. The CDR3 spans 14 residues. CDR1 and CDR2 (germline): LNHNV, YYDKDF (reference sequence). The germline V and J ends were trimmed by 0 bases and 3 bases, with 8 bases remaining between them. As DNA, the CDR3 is TGTGCCACCAGCAGAGATTTGGCCGACTATGGCTACACCTTC. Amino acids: CATSRDLADYGYTF.

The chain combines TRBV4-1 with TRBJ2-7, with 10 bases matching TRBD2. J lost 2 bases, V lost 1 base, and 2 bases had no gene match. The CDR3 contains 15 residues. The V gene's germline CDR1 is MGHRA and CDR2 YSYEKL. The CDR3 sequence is CASSQGTSGAYEQYF. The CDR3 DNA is TGCGCCAGCAGCCAAGGGACTAGCGGCGCCTACGAGCAGTACTTC.

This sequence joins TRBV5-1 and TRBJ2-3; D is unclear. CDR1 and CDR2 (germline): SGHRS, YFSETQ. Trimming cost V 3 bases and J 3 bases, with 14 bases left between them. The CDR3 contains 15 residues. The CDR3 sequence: CASSSENKNTDTQYF. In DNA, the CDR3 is TGCGCCAGCAGCTCCGAAAACAAAAATACAGATACGCAGTATTTT.

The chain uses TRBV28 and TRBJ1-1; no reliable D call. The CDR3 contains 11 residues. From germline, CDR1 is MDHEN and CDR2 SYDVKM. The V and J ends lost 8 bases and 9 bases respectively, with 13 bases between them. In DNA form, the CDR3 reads TGTGCCAGCCAAGTCTCTACTAAAGCTTTCTTT. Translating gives CASQVSTKAFF.

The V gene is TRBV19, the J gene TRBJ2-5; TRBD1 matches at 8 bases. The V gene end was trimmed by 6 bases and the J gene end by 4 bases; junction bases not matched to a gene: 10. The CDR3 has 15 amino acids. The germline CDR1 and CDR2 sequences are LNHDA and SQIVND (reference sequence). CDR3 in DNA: TGTGCCAGTAGCAAGATGACAGGGGTCGTAGAGACCCAGTACTTC. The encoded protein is CASSKMTGVVETQYF. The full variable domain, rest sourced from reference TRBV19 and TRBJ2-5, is DGGITQSPKYLFRKEGQNVTLSCEQNLNHDAMYWYRQDPGQGLRLIYYSQIVNDFQKGDIAEGYSVSREKKESFPLTVTSAQKNPTAFYLCASSKMTGVVETQYFGPGTRLLVL.

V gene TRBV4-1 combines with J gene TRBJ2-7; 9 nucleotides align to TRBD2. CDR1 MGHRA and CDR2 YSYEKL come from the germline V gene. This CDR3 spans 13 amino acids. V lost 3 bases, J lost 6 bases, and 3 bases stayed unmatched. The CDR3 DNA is TGCGCCAGCAGCCAGGTAGCGGGAGCCGAGCAGTACTTC. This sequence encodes CASSQVAGAEQYF.

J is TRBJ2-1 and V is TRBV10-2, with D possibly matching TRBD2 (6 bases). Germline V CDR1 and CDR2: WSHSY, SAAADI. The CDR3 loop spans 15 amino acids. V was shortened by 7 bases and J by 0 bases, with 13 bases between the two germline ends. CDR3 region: CASKGTLSSYNEQFF. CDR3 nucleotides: TGCGCCAGCAAGGGGACTTTGAGCTCCTACAATGAGCAGTTCTTC.

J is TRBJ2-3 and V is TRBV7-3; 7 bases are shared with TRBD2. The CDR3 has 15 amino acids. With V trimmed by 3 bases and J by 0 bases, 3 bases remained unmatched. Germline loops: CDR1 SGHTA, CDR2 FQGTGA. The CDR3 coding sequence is TGTGCCAGCAGCTTTTACGGGAGGAGCACAGATACGCAGTATTTT. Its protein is CASSFYGRSTDTQYF.

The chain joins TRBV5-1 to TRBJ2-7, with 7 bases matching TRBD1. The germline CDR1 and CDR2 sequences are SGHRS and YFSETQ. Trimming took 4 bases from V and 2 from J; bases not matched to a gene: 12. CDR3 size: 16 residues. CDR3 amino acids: CASSPGDSLLPYEQYF. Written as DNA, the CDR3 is TGCGCCAGCAGCCCCGGGGACAGCTTGTTGCCCTACGAGCAGTACTTC.

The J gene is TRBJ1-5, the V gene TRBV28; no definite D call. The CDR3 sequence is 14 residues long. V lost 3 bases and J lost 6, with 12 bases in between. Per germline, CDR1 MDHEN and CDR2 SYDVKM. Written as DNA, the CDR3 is TGTGCCAGCAGTTTGGGAGGGCGGGGTCAGCCCCAGCATTTT. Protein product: CASSLGGRGQPQHF.

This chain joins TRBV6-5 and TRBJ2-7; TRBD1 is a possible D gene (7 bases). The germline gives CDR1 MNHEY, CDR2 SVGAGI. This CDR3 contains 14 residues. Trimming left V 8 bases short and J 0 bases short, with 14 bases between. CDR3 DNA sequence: TGTGCCAGCCGGGGGACAGTTAGCTCCTACGAGCAGTACTTC. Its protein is CASRGTVSSYEQYF.

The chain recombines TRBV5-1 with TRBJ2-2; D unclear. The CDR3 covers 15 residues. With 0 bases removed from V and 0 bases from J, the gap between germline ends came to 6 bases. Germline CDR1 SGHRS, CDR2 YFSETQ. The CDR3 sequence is CASSLVQANTGELFF. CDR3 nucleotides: TGCGCCAGCAGCTTGGTCCAGGCGAACACCGGGGAGCTGTTTTTT.

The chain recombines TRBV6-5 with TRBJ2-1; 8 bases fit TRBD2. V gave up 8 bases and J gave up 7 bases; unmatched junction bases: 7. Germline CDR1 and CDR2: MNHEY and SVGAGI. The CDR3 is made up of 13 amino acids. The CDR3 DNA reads TGTGCCAGCCGACTAGCGACTGCGAATGAGCAGTTCTTC. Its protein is CASRLATANEQFF.

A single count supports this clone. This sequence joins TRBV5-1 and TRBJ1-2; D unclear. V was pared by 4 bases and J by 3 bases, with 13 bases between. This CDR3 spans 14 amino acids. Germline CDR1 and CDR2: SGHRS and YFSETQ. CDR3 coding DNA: TGCGCCAGCAGCGTGGACGGTCCCCACTATGGCTACACCTTC. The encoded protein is CASSVDGPHYGYTF.

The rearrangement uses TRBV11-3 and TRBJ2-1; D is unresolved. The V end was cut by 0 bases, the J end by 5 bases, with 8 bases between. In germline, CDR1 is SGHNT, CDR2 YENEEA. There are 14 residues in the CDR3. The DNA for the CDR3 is TGTGCCAGCAGCTTAGATGCGGCGAACAATGAGCAGTTCTTC. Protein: CASSLDAANNEQFF.